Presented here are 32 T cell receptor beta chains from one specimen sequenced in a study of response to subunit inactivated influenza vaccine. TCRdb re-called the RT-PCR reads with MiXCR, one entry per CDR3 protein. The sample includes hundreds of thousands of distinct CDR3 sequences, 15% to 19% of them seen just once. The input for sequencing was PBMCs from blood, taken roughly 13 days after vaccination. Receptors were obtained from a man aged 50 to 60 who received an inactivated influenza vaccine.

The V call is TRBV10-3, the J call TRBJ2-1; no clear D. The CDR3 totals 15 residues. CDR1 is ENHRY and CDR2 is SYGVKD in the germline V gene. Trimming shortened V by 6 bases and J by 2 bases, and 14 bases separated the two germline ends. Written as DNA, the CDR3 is TGTGCCATCAGCGACCATCTGGGCACCTACAATGAGCAGTTCTTC. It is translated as CAISDHLGTYNEQFF.

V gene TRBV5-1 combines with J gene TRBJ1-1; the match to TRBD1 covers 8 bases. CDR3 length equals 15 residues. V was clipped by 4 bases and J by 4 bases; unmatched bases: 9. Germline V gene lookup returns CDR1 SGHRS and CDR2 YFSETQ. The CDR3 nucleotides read TGCGCCAGCAGCGACCGTGACAGGGGACCCACTGAAGCTTTCTTT. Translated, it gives CASSDRDRGPTEAFF.

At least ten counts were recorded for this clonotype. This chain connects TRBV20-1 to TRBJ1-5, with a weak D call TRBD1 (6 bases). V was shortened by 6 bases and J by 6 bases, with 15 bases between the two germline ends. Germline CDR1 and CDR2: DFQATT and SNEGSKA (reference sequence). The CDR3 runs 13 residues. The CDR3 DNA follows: TGCAGTGCCCGAGGACAGTTCGGTCAGCCCCAGCATTTT. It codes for CSARGQFGQPQHF.

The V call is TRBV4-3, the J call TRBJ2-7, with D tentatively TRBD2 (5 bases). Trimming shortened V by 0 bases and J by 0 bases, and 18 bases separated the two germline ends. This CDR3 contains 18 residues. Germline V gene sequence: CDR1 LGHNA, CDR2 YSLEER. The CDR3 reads CASSQDQSEGLTSYEQYF. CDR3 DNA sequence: TGCGCCAGCAGCCAAGATCAGAGCGAGGGCCTTACCTCCTACGAGCAGTACTTC.

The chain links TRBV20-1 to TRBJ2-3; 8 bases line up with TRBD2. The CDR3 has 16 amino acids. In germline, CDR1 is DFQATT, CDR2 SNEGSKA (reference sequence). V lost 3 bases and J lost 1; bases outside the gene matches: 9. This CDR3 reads CSASPPETSGTDTQYF. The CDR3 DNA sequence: TGCAGTGCTAGCCCACCGGAGACTAGCGGCACAGATACGCAGTATTTT.

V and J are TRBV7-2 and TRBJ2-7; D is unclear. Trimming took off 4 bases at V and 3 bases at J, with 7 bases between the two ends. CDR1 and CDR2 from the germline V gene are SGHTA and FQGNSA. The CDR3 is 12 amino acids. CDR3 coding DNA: TGTGCCAGCAGCTCCGCCCTCTACGAGCAGTACTTC. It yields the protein CASSSALYEQYF.

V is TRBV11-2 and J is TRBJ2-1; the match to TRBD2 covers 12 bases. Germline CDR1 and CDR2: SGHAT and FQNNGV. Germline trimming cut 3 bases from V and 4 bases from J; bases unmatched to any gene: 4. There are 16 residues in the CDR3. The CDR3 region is CASSFQLAGGYNEQFF. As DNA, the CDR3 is TGTGCCAGCAGCTTCCAACTAGCGGGGGGTTACAATGAGCAGTTCTTC.

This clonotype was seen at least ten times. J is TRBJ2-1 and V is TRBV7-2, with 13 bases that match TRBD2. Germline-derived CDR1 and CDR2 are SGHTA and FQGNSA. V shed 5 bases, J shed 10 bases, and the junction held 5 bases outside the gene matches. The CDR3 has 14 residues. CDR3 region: CASSKPGLAGEQFF. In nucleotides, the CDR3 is TGTGCCAGCAGCAAACCGGGACTAGCGGGGGAGCAGTTCTTC.

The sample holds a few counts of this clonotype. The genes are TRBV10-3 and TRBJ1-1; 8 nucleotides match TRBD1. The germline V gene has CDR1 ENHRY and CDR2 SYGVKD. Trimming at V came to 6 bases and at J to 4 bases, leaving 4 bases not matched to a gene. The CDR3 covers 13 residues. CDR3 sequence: CAIRTDRGTEAFF. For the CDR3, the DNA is TGTGCCATCAGAACAGACAGGGGCACTGAAGCTTTCTTT.

The CDR3 region is CSVSGLLDEQFF. The DNA of the CDR3 is TGCAGCGTTTCAGGGCTGTTGGATGAGCAGTTCTTC. The chain employs TRBV29-1 and TRBJ2-1; perhaps TRBD1 as D (5 bases). The germline V and J ends were trimmed by 5 bases and 8 bases, with 13 bases remaining between them. Germline CDR1 SQVTM, CDR2 ANQGSEA. The CDR3 spans 12 residues.

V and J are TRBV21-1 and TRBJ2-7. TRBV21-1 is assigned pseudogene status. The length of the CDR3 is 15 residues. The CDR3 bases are TGTGCCAGCAGCAAGTGCTCGATGGGAGCCTACGAGCAGTACTTC. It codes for CASSKCSMGAYEQYF.

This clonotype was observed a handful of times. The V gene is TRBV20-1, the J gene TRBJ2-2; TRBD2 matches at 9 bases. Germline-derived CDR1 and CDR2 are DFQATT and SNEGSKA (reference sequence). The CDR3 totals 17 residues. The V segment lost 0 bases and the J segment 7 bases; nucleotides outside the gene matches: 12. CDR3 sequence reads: CSARDLSSGTSVGELFF. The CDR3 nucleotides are TGCAGTGCTAGAGATTTATCTAGCGGGACGTCCGTCGGGGAGCTGTTTTTT.

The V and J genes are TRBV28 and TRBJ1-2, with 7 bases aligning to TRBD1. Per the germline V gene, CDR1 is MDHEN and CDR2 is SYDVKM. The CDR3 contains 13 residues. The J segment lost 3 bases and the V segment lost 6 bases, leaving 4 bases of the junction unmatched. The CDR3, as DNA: TGTGCCAGCAGACAGGGGTCGGACTATGGCTACACCTTC. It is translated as CASRQGSDYGYTF.

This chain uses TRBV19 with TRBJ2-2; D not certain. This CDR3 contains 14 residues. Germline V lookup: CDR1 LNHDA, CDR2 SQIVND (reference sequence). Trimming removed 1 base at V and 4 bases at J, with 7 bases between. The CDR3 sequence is CASSIVGSTGELFF. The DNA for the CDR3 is TGTGCCAGTAGTATAGTAGGGTCCACCGGGGAGCTGTTTTTT.

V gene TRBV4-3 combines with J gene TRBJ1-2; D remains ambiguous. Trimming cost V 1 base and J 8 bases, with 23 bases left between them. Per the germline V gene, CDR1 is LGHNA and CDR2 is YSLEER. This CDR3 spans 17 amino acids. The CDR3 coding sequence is TGCGCCAGCAGCCAAGTCACGGCCCGAGGCCGGGCGGAAGGCTACACCTTC. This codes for CASSQVTARGRAEGYTF.

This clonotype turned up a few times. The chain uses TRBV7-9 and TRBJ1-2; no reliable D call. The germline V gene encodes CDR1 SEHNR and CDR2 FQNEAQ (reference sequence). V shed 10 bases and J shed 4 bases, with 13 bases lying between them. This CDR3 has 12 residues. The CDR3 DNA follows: TGTGCCATCAAGACCTCGGGCTATGGCTACACCTTC. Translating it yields CAIKTSGYGYTF.

The DNA of the CDR3 is TGTGCCAGCAGCCGAACCGCCGGGAATAGGGTGAACACCGGGGAGCTGTTTTTT. Translating it yields CASSRTAGNRVNTGELFF. The chain employs TRBV7-6 and TRBJ2-2, with D possibly matching TRBD2 (5 bases). V lost 5 bases to trimming and J lost 1 base, with 20 bases between them. Per germline, CDR1 SGHVS and CDR2 FNYEAQ. The length of the CDR3 is 18 residues. The complete variable domain, with remaining parts taken from reference TRBV7-6 and TRBJ2-2, reads GAGVSQSPRYKVTKRGQDVALRCDPISGHVSLYWYRQALGQGPEFLTYFNYEAQQDKSGLPNDRFSAERPEGSISTLTIQRTEQRDSAMYRCASSRTAGNRVNTGELFFGEGSRLTVL.

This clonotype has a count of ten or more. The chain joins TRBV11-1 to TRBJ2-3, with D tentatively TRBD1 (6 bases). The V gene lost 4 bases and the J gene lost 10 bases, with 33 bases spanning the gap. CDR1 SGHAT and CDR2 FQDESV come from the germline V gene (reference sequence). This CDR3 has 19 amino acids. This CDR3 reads CASSSQNRAVGPSMGAQYF. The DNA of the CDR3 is TGTGCCAGCAGCTCTCAAAACAGGGCCGTGGGACCTTCTATGGGGGCGCAGTATTTT.

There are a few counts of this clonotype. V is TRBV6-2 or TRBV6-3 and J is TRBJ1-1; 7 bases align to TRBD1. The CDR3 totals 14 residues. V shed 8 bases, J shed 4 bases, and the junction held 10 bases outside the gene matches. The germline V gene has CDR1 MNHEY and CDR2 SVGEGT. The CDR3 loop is CASGAMTGSTEAFF. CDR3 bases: TGTGCCAGCGGGGCGATGACAGGGAGCACTGAAGCTTTCTTT.

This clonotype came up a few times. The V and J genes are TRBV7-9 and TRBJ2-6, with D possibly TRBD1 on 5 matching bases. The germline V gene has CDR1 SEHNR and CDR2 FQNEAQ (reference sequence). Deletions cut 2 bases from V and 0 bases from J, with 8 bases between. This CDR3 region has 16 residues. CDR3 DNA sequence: TGTGCCAGCAGCTTAAGGGGCTACTCTGGGGCCAACGTCCTGACTTTC. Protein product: CASSLRGYSGANVLTF. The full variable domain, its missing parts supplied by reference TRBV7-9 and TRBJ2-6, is DTGVSQNPRHKITKRGQNVTFRCDPISEHNRLYWYRQTLGQGPEFLTYFQNEAQLEKSRLLSDRFSAERPKGSFSTLEIQRTEQGDSAMYLCASSLRGYSGANVLTFGAGSRLTVL.

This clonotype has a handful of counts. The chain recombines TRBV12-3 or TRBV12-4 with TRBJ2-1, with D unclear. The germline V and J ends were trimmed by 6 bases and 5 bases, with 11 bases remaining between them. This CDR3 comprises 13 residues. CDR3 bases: TGTGCCAGCAGAGACTCGTCCAACAATGAGCAGTTCTTC. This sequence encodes CASRDSSNNEQFF.

The CDR3 here is CASSFGGYQPQHF. The CDR3 DNA reads TGTGCCAGCAGTTTTGGCGGATATCAGCCCCAGCATTTT. The chain employs TRBV12-3 or TRBV12-4 and TRBJ1-5; D remains unclear. This CDR3 contains 13 residues. V was clipped by 3 bases and J by 5 bases, with 8 bases between them.

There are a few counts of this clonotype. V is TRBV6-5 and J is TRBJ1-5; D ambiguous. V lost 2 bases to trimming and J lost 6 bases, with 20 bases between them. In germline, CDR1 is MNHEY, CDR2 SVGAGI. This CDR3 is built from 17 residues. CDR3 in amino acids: CASSYVLGVWGGQPQHF. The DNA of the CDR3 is TGTGCCAGCAGTTACGTTCTCGGGGTGTGGGGTGGTCAGCCCCAGCATTTT.

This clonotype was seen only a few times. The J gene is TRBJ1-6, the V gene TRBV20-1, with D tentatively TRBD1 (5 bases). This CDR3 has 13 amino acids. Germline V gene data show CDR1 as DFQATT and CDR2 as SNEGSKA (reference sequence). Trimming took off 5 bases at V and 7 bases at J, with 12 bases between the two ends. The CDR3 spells CSARQTTNSPLHF. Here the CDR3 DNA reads TGCAGTGCTCGACAGACTACCAATTCACCCCTCCACTTT.

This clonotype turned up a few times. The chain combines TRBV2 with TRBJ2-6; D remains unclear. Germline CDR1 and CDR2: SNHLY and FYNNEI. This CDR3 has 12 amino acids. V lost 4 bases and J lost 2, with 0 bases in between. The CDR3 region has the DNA TGTGCCAGCAGTGCTGGGGCCAACGTCCTGACTTTC. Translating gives CASSAGANVLTF.

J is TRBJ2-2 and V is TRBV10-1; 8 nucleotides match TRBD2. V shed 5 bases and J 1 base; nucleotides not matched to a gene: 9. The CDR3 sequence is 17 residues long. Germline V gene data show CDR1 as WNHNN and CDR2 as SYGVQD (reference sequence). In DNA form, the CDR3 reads TGCGCCAGCAGTCTCCGGGGGCTAGCGGGGAACACCGGGGAGCTGTTTTTT. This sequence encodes CASSLRGLAGNTGELFF.

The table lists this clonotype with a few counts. CDR3 amino acids: CASSPRTERDTQYF. CDR3 in DNA: TGTGCCAGCTCACCAAGGACAGAAAGAGATACGCAGTATTTT. V gene TRBV18 combines with J gene TRBJ2-3; tentatively, D is TRBD1 (6 bases). CDR3 length: 14 residues. Trimming stripped 2 bases from V and 5 bases from J, with 11 bases between. The germline V gene encodes CDR1 KGHSH and CDR2 LQKENI.

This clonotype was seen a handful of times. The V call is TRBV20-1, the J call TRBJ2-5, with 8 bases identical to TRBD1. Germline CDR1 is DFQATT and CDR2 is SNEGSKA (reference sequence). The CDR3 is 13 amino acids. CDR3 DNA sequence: TGCAGCCCGGGGACAGGAATACAAGAGACCCAGTACTTC. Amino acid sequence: CSPGTGIQETQYF.

The CDR3 region has the DNA TGCAGCGTTGAAGATAGACACGACAACTATGGCTACACCTTC. It codes for CSVEDRHDNYGYTF. This chain uses TRBV29-1 with TRBJ1-2; D call uncertain. CDR3 length: 14 amino acids. Trimming shortened V by 0 bases and J by 2 bases, and 10 bases separated the two germline ends. Germline CDR1 is SQVTM and CDR2 is ANQGSEA.

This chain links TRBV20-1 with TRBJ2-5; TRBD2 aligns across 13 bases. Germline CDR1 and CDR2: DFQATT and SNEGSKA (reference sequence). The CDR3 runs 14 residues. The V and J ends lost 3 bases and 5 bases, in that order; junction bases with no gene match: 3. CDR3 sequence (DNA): TGCAGTGCTAGCAGGGGACTAGCGGGGGAGACCCAGTACTTC. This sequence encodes CSASRGLAGETQYF.

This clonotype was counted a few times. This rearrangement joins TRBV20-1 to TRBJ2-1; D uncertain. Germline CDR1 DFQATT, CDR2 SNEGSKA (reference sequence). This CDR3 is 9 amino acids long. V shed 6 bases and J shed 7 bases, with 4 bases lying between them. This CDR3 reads CSARNEQFF. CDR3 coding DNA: TGCAGTGCGAGGAATGAGCAGTTCTTC.

CDR3 in amino acids: CSARGVAGVYEQFF. The CDR3 DNA reads TGCAGTGCTAGAGGCGTAGCGGGAGTTTATGAGCAGTTCTTC. The chain recombines TRBV20-1 with TRBJ2-1, with TRBD2 identical over 9 bases. Germline CDR1 reads DFQATT; CDR2 reads SNEGSKA (reference sequence). J lost 8 bases, V lost 1 base, and 6 bases had no gene match. The CDR3 is 14 residues long.